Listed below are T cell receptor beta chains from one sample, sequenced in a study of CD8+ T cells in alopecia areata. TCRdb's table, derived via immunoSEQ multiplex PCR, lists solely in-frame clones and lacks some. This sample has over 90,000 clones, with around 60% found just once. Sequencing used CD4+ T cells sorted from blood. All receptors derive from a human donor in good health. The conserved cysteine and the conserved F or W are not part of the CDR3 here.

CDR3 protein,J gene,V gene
ASSRTGTGGPNTEAF,TRBJ1-1,TRBV4-2
ASSFHRDVDYGYT,TRBJ1-2,TRBV5-5
ASSLGGQGADEQF,TRBJ2-1,TRBV5-1
ASSLSSTDTQY,TRBJ2-3,TRBV11-2
SAQRRDSADTQY,TRBJ2-3,TRBV29-1
ASSLRALDEKLF,TRBJ1-4,TRBV5-5
ASSLGIAGPRRAQY,TRBJ2-5,TRBV28
AWNRSWGSRGYT,TRBJ1-2,TRBV30
AWSPRDRQF,TRBJ2-1,TRBV30
AWSVQASRRGQPQH,TRBJ1-5,TRBV30
ASSSQGSASTDTQY,TRBJ2-3,TRBV7-8
ASSFSPGGTEAF,TRBJ1-1,TRBV27
AIRTGGNYGYT,TRBJ1-2,TRBV30
ATSRDRGQGTGELF,TRBJ2-2,TRBV15
SVEKQGPEAF,TRBJ1-1,TRBV29-1
ASSYRTGANTEAF,TRBJ1-1,TRBV6-5
ASSSVGGANTGELF,TRBJ2-2,TRBV5-6
SVGDSFNQPQH,TRBJ1-5,TRBV29-1
ASSFSPGRRNYEQF,TRBJ2-1,TRBV7-2
AISERDLYEQY,TRBJ2-7,TRBV10-3
ASSGERGRETQY,TRBJ2-5,TRBV2
SVILLNTEAF,TRBJ1-1,TRBV29-1
ASSQDSGQASYEQY,TRBJ2-7,TRBV4-3
ASSETVNTEAF,TRBJ1-1,TRBV2
ASSFVGGLETQY,TRBJ2-5,TRBV7-2
STRASRGYT,TRBJ1-2,TRBV20-1